Below are 29 T cell receptor beta chains sequenced from a single sample in a study of blood T cells in healthy people across ages. It was with a sample-barcoded 5' primer and a J-beta primer mix that a second PCR of about 6 to 12 cycles was run. Using its own MiXCR run on the 5' RACE reads, TCRdb lists one record per CDR3 protein. The sample yields about 760,000 distinct CDR3 sequences, roughly 25% seen once. A further study also used this sample, focusing on T cells of mothers and their children.

Input material: blood. The source of these receptors is a boy between 10 and 17 years old in good health.

In its sample, this clonotype was seen a few times. The chain links TRBV6-2 or TRBV6-3 to TRBJ2-3; 10 bases are shared with TRBD2. The CDR3 covers 14 residues. Trimming at V came to 6 bases and at J to 2 bases, leaving 2 bases not matched to a gene. Germline CDR1 and CDR2: MNHEY and SVGEGT. The CDR3 DNA is TGTGCCAGCAGCAGCGGGAGGGCCACAGATACGCAGTATTTT. It is translated as CASSSGRATDTQYF.

This clonotype has just a few counts. CDR3 region: CASSSDRLPGGPQHF. The DNA of the CDR3 is TGTGCCAGCAGCTCAGACCGACTCCCGGGCGGCCCCCAGCATTTT. The genes are TRBV7-8 and TRBJ1-5; no clear D. Germline values: CDR1 SGHVS, CDR2 FQNEAQ. The CDR3 is 15 amino acids. Deletions cut 4 bases from V and 10 bases from J, with 20 bases between.

The V and J genes are TRBV12-3 or TRBV12-4 and TRBJ2-5, with TRBD2 matching 13 bases. CDR3 length: 16 amino acids. J was trimmed by 6 bases and V by 5 bases; bases with no gene match: 9. This CDR3 reads CASSAALAGGLKTQYF. As DNA, the CDR3 is TGTGCCAGCAGTGCAGCACTAGCGGGGGGGCTGAAGACCCAGTACTTC.

The CDR3 reads CSVETAESSGANVLTF. The CDR3 nucleotides read TGCAGCGTTGAAACTGCAGAAAGCTCTGGGGCCAACGTCCTGACTTTC. The chain links TRBV29-1 to TRBJ2-6; D gene uncertain. The V and J ends lost 2 bases and 0 bases respectively, with 11 bases between them. From germline, CDR1 is SQVTM and CDR2 ANQGSEA. There are 16 residues in the CDR3.

The chain combines TRBV12-3 or TRBV12-4 with TRBJ2-1, with 7 bases lining up with TRBD2. Trimming took 6 bases from V and 1 from J; bases not matched to a gene: 6. The CDR3 extends over 15 amino acids. CDR3 sequence reads: CASRPPGLSYNEQFF. In DNA form, the CDR3 reads TGTGCCAGCAGACCTCCGGGACTATCCTACAATGAGCAGTTCTTC.

V gene TRBV7-9 combines with J gene TRBJ2-1; D might be TRBD1 or TRBD2, each matching 6 bases. The germline gives CDR1 SEHNR, CDR2 FQNEAQ (reference sequence). This CDR3 has 15 residues. Trimming took off 3 bases at V and 7 bases at J, with 16 bases between the two ends. Here the CDR3 reads CASSLAGTLGNEQFF. The CDR3 DNA is TGTGCCAGCAGCTTGGCGGGGACACTCGGTAATGAGCAGTTCTTC.

This clonotype was found a few times. The chain joins TRBV27 to TRBJ2-5; 13 nucleotides agree with TRBD2. Germline V gene sequence: CDR1 MNHEY, CDR2 SMNVEV (reference sequence). V trimming: 5 bases; J trimming: 4 bases; junction bases outside the gene matches: 7. CDR3 size: 16 residues. The CDR3, as DNA: TGTGCCAGCAGTGATAGGGGACTAGCGGGAATAGAGACCCAGTACTTC. Its translation is CASSDRGLAGIETQYF.

The chain has TRBV20-1 and TRBJ1-4; D not certain. The CDR3 covers 15 residues. The germline V gene has CDR1 DFQATT and CDR2 SNEGSKA (reference sequence). V lost 0 bases and J 3 bases, leaving 11 bases between the germline ends. The CDR3 nucleotides read TGCAGTGCTAGAGACGCCGGGGTCCCTAATGAAAAACTGTTTTTT. This codes for CSARDAGVPNEKLFF.

This clonotype showed up just a few times. The V and J genes are TRBV10-3 and TRBJ2-5, with 7 positions matching TRBD1. Trimming at V came to 3 bases and at J to 2 bases, leaving 12 bases not matched to a gene. Germline CDR1 ENHRY, CDR2 SYGVKD. CDR3 size: 17 residues. In DNA, the CDR3 is TGTGCCATCAGTGAAGGTTATCCGGGACAGACTCAAGAGACCCAGTACTTC. Translating it yields CAISEGYPGQTQETQYF.

In this sample, this clonotype turned up a few times. The chain uses TRBV4-2 and TRBJ1-4, with 8 nucleotides matching TRBD1. V was clipped by 4 bases and J by 8 bases; unmatched bases: 18. Germline CDR1 is LGHNA and CDR2 is YNFKEQ. This CDR3 is 18 amino acids long. CDR3 loop: CASSLIILTRDRSEKLFF. The CDR3 DNA reads as TGTGCCAGCAGCCTTATTATCCTCACCCGGGACAGGTCCGAAAAACTGTTTTTT.

This clonotype showed up many times. The chain combines TRBV4-1 with TRBJ2-7; D not certain. There are 16 residues in the CDR3. Per the germline V gene, CDR1 is MGHRA and CDR2 is YSYEKL. V was trimmed by 1 base and J by 2 bases, leaving 15 bases between them. Written as DNA, the CDR3 is TGCGCCAGCAGCCAAGTGACGGCCGACCCTGCCTACGAGCAGTACTTC. Protein sequence: CASSQVTADPAYEQYF.

The table lists this clonotype with a few counts. The gene calls are TRBV12-3 or TRBV12-4 and TRBJ2-7, with 7 bases identical to TRBD1. CDR3 size: 12 residues. J lost 5 bases, V lost 5 bases, and 3 bases had no gene match. CDR3: CASSQGGNEQYF. CDR3 DNA sequence: TGTGCCAGCAGTCAAGGGGGCAACGAGCAGTACTTC.

This clonotype was seen only a few times. The gene calls are TRBV7-2 and TRBJ2-5; D not resolved. Germline V lookup: CDR1 SGHTA, CDR2 FQGNSA. Trimming removed 1 base at V and 5 bases at J, with 14 bases between. CDR3 size: 15 residues. CDR3 in amino acids: CASSLGLKIGETQYF. The CDR3, as DNA: TGTGCCAGCAGCTTAGGACTTAAGATTGGTGAGACCCAGTACTTC.

This clonotype was recorded only once. The genes are TRBV5-5 and TRBJ2-3; TRBD1 agrees at 9 bases. J gave up 0 bases and V 1 base, and 3 bases lay outside the gene matches. CDR1 is SGHKS, CDR2 YYEKEE, per germline (reference sequence). This CDR3 has 16 residues. In DNA, the CDR3 is TGTGCCAGCAGCTTGAAAACAGGGGGCAGCACAGATACGCAGTATTTT. Its protein product is CASSLKTGGSTDTQYF.

This clonotype was found many times. The chain is built from TRBV7-9 and TRBJ2-5, with 8 bases matching TRBD2. Looked up from germline, CDR1 is SEHNR and CDR2 is FQNEAQ (reference sequence). The CDR3 is 14 amino acids. V gave up 5 bases and J gave up 5 bases; unmatched junction bases: 7. The CDR3 loop is CASSATTSGETQYF. The CDR3 DNA is TGTGCCAGCAGCGCCACAACTAGCGGCGAGACCCAGTACTTC.

This clonotype has a handful of counts. The chain carries TRBV6-2 or TRBV6-3 and TRBJ2-5; 10 bases are a match to TRBD2. The DNA end is a closer match to TRBJ2-1, so the J assignment may be wrong. From germline, CDR1 is MNHEY and CDR2 SVGEGT. This CDR3 contains 16 residues. The CDR3 region is CASNSLGLAPYNEQFF. CDR3 nucleotide sequence: TGTGCCAGCAATTCCCTGGGACTAGCGCCATACAATGAGCAGTTCTTC.

This clonotype was seen only a few times. The J gene is TRBJ2-7, the V gene TRBV20-1; D might be TRBD2 (6 bases). Trimming stripped 3 bases from V and 2 bases from J, with 17 bases between. This CDR3 has 15 residues. The germline V gene has CDR1 DFQATT and CDR2 SNEGSKA (reference sequence). The CDR3 nucleotides are TGCAGTGCTAGCCCCCTGACTAGTGGAACCTACGAGCAGTACTTC. It translates to CSASPLTSGTYEQYF.

This clonotype showed up just a few times. V is TRBV7-9 and J is TRBJ2-4; TRBD2 matches 9 bases. CDR1 is SEHNR, CDR2 FQNEAQ, per germline (reference sequence). With 1 base clipped from V and 2 bases from J, the junction kept 3 bases outside the gene matches. The CDR3 covers 16 residues. CDR3 sequence: CASSLVAGVSKNIQYF. As DNA, the CDR3 is TGTGCCAGCAGCTTAGTAGCGGGGGTGTCCAAAAACATTCAGTACTTC.

The chain is built from TRBV7-2 and TRBJ2-5, with 7 nucleotides matching TRBD1. This CDR3 spans 16 amino acids. CDR1 is SGHTA, CDR2 FQGNSA, per germline. Trimming cost V 1 base and J 5 bases; bases outside gene matches: 10. CDR3 residues: CASSLGNRGFGETQYF. CDR3 DNA: TGTGCCAGCAGCTTAGGCAACAGGGGATTCGGGGAGACCCAGTACTTC.

This clonotype has a handful of counts. The genes are TRBV25-1 and TRBJ2-5; no reliable D call. V was trimmed by 2 bases and J by 3 bases, leaving 10 bases between them. The CDR3 consists of 14 residues. From germline, CDR1 is MGHDK and CDR2 SYGVNS. The CDR3 spells CASSEVGTEETQYF. CDR3 bases: TGTGCCAGCAGTGAAGTTGGAACCGAAGAGACCCAGTACTTC. Drawing the rest from reference TRBV25-1 and TRBJ2-5, the complete variable domain is EADIYQTPRYLVIGTGKKITLECSQTMGHDKMYWYQQDPGMELHLIHYSYGVNSTEKGDLSSESTVSRIRTEHFPLTLESARPSHTSQYLCASSEVGTEETQYFGPGTRLLVL.

The chain carries TRBV15 and TRBJ2-1; TRBD2 aligns across 8 bases. CDR1 LNHNV and CDR2 YYDKDF come from the germline V gene (reference sequence). Germline trimming cut 2 bases from V and 5 bases from J; bases unmatched to any gene: 8. The CDR3 runs 16 residues. CDR3 in amino acids: CATSRLREGLNNEQFF. The CDR3, as DNA: TGTGCCACCAGCAGACTCCGGGAGGGCCTTAACAATGAGCAGTTCTTC.

This clonotype was seen a few times. V is TRBV7-9 and J is TRBJ2-1; the D gene is possibly TRBD2 (6 bases). The CDR3 covers 13 residues. Germline CDR1 and CDR2: SEHNR and FQNEAQ (reference sequence). V was clipped by 5 bases and J by 10 bases, with 15 bases between them. CDR3 residues: CASSQPRDWEQFF. CDR3 in DNA: TGTGCCAGCAGCCAGCCCCGGGACTGGGAGCAGTTCTTC.

This clonotype was seen only a few times. The chain links TRBV7-9 to TRBJ1-5; tentative D call: TRBD1 (5 bases). Germline V gene lookup returns CDR1 SEHNR and CDR2 FQNEAQ (reference sequence). The CDR3 has 14 residues. V lost 3 bases, J lost 7 bases, and 13 bases lay in between. The CDR3 sequence: CASSLDTGLQPQHF. The CDR3 DNA reads TGTGCCAGCAGCTTGGATACAGGTCTACAGCCCCAGCATTTT.

The rearrangement joins TRBV24-1 to TRBJ2-7; 9 bases line up with TRBD1. Germline V gene lookup returns CDR1 KGHDR and CDR2 SFDVKD. This CDR3 region has 14 residues. Trimming cost V 3 bases and J 7 bases; bases outside gene matches: 6. The CDR3 is CATSDPGQGGEQYF. The CDR3 bases are TGTGCCACCAGTGATCCGGGACAGGGCGGGGAGCAGTACTTC.

J is TRBJ2-1 and V is TRBV18, with D unresolved. Trimming took off 2 bases at V and 10 bases at J, with 6 bases between the two ends. The CDR3 totals 11 residues. Germline-derived CDR1 and CDR2 are KGHSH and LQKENI. CDR3 bases: TGTGCCAGCTCACCAGGGGAAGAGCAGTTCTTC. It codes for CASSPGEEQFF. The full variable domain, with the rest looked up from reference TRBV18 and TRBJ2-1, is NAGVMQNPRHLVRRRGQEARLRCSPMKGHSHVYWYRQLPEEGLKFMVYLQKENIIDESGMPKERFSAEFPKEGPSILRIQQVVRGDSAAYFCASSPGEEQFFGPGTRLTVL.

The V gene is TRBV7-3, the J gene TRBJ2-1, with D unclear. CDR1 and CDR2 (germline): SGHTA, FQGTGA. This CDR3 has 13 residues. Trimming stripped 4 bases from V and 5 bases from J, with 9 bases between. CDR3 sequence reads: CASSSPPNNEQFF. CDR3 DNA: TGTGCCAGCAGCTCCCCACCGAACAATGAGCAGTTCTTC.

This clonotype was seen more than once but under ten times. The chain is built from TRBV27 and TRBJ2-2, with 8 bases aligning to TRBD2. This CDR3 contains 17 residues. The ends lost 6 bases at V and 4 bases at J; junction bases unmatched: 13. CDR1 is MNHEY, CDR2 SMNVEV, per germline (reference sequence). The CDR3 here is CASRSPSGRPSTGELFF. CDR3 DNA sequence: TGTGCCAGCAGATCGCCCAGCGGGAGACCGAGCACCGGGGAGCTGTTTTTT.

In its sample, this clonotype was seen a few times. The chain has TRBV4-1 and TRBJ2-1; D not certain. The CDR3 consists of 14 residues. The germline V gene encodes CDR1 MGHRA and CDR2 YSYEKL. Trimming removed 4 bases at V and 4 bases at J, with 11 bases between. The CDR3 sequence is CASSRSRRYNEQFF. The CDR3 bases are TGCGCCAGCAGCCGGTCACGACGGTACAATGAGCAGTTCTTC.

The sample holds a few counts of this clonotype. The gene calls are TRBV29-1 and TRBJ1-2, with TRBD1 matching over 10 bases. J gave up 7 bases and V 5 bases, and 10 bases lay outside the gene matches. From germline, CDR1 is SQVTM and CDR2 ANQGSEA. The CDR3 is 14 residues long. Here the CDR3 reads CSVPGQGISVGYTF. The CDR3 DNA sequence: TGCAGCGTTCCGGGACAGGGGATTTCAGTTGGCTACACCTTC.